This TCR beta chain was sequenced in a study of cytomegalovirus exposure and HLA in healthy donors. Regarding the study as a whole: Previous analysis showed most TCR beta V segments were productive about 87% or about 30% of the time. Cytomegalovirus association was listed for approximately 160 TCR beta chains.

60 Vbeta and 13 Jbeta primers were used in PCR. Here immunoSEQ multiplex PCR was the method, and the copy in TCRdb shows in-frame clones only, minus some. The data hold under 200,000 clones, with around 75% observed a single time. Every donor was a healthy person donating bone marrow. The CDR3 length is 15 residues. V gave up 6 bases and J gave up 3 bases; unmatched junction bases: 7. In germline, CDR1 is MNHEY, CDR2 SVGAGI. With regard to this clone: The target antigen is unknown.

Sequencing input: PBMCs. The sequence came from a male donor in good health and CMV-seronegative. This sequence joins TRBV6-5 and TRBJ1-4; 7 positions agree with TRBD1. CDR3 loop: CASRSDRVANEKLFF. In DNA, the CDR3 is TGTGCCAGCAGATCCGACAGGGTAGCTAATGAAAAACTGTTTTTT.